This T cell receptor beta chain was identified in a study of molecular identifiers for immune sequencing clone quantification. Study-level points and caveats: It was shown that clones above 20 RNA copies held over 99% of effector molecules, but under 1% in naive cells.

TCRdb reprocessed the PCR reads with MiXCR, giving one entry per CDR3 protein. The sample includes under 75,000 distinct CDR3 sequences, about 20% of them seen just once. This clonotype was recorded many times. Its antigen is currently unknown. Sorted naive CD8 T cells were those defined as CD8+CD4-CCR7+CD45RA+. V was clipped by 2 bases and J by 4 bases; unmatched bases: 8. Germline CDR1 and CDR2: GTSNPN and SVGIG (reference sequence). CDR3 length equals 14 residues. This clonotype was sampled from a human donor in good health. Some libraries in this study had Jurkat cell RNA spiked in. Sample: naive CD8+ T cells from blood, with Jurkat cell RNA spiked in. Regarding subset: FACS-sorted CD8+CD4-CCR7+CD45RA+ naive T cells. V and J are TRBV30 and TRBJ2-7; 7 nucleotides match TRBD2. CDR3 in amino acids: CAWSPGTNPYEQYF. As DNA, the CDR3 is TGTGCCTGGAGTCCCGGGACTAACCCGTACGAGCAGTACTTC.